The source of this T cell receptor beta chain is a study of T cell changes during pregnancy in multiple sclerosis. Clones were sequenced by immunoSEQ multiplex PCR, and TCRdb holds only the in-frame ones, with some missing. Here the sample spans some 80,000 clones, about 91% being singletons. V gave up 7 bases and J gave up 7 bases; unmatched junction bases: 13. Germline V gives CDR1 MDHEN, CDR2 SYDVKM. CDR3 size: 14 residues. The gene calls are TRBV28 and TRBJ2-7; TRBD2 matches 7 bases. The TCR comes from a female donor with multiple sclerosis, enrolled in a pregnancy study. Specimen: peripheral blood, collected before pregnancy. The DNA for the CDR3 is TGTGCCAGCAACCAAGTGGGTTGGGGGGGGGAGCAGTACTTC. This sequence encodes CASNQVGWGGEQYF. Together with reference TRBV28 and TRBJ2-7, the CDR3 gives the full variable domain: DVKVTQSSRYLVKRTGEKVFLECVQDMDHENMFWYRQDPGLGLRLIYFSYDVKMKEKGDIPEGYSVSREKKERFSLILESASTNQTSMYLCASNQVGWGGEQYFGPGTRLTVT.